This TCR beta chain was captured in a study of OX40 agonist ivuxolimab in advanced cancers. Across the whole study: Among those enrolled, mean age was around 55 years (range roughly 20 to 80) and 82.7% were male. Whole-study results and caveats: Normalized expansion of T-cell clones was also low for some nonresponders. At 0.1 to 3.0 mg/kg, CD4+ and CD8+ blood T cells expanded clonally by week 6.

Blood sampling took place at baseline, cycle 4 day 1, and cycle 7 day 1. A remark on this clone: The target antigen is unknown.

Per germline, CDR1 GTSNPN and CDR2 SVGIG (reference sequence). The V gene end was trimmed by 0 bases and the J gene end by 7 bases; junction bases not matched to a gene: 4. The CDR3 sequence is 13 residues long. Libraries were prepared by immunoSEQ multiplex PCR; TCRdb keeps only in-frame clonotypes and omits some of them. The repertoire holds about 61,000 clones, with 92% as singletons. Sequencing used CD4+ or CD8+ T cells sorted from blood, obtained in a trial of the OX40 agonist ivuxolimab. J is TRBJ2-5 and V is TRBV30; 8 positions agree with TRBD2. The receptor's source is an adult with an advanced solid tumor such as melanoma, head and neck, liver or kidney cancer. The CDR3 nucleotides read TGTGCCTGGAGTGTACAGGGACTAGGGACCCAGTACTTC. It translates to CAWSVQGLGTQYF.